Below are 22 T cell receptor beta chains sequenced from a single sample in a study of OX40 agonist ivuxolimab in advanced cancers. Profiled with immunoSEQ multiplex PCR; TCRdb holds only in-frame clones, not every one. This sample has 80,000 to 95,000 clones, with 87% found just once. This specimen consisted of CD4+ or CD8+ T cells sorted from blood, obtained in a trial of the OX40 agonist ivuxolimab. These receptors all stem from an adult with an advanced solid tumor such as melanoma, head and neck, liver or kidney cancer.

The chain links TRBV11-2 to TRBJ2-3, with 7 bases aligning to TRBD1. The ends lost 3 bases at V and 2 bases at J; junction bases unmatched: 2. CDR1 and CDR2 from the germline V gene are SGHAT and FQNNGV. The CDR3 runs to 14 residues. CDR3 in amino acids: CASSFDRATDTQYF. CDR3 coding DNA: TGTGCCAGCAGCTTCGACAGGGCCACAGATACGCAGTATTTT.

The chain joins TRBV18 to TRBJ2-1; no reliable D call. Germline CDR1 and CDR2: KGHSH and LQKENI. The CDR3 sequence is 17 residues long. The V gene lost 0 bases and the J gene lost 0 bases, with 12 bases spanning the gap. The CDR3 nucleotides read TGTGCCAGCTCACCACCGGGCGCTGCGCGCTCCTACAATGAGCAGTTCTTC. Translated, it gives CASSPPGAARSYNEQFF.

The CDR3: CASSEEGVYSPLHF. The CDR3 DNA follows: TGTGCCAGCAGTGAAGAAGGAGTTTATTCACCCCTCCACTTT. The rearrangement uses TRBV6-1 and TRBJ1-6, with no clear D. Trimming took 1 base from V and 8 from J, leaving 9 bases between them. The CDR3 is 14 residues long. The germline V gene encodes CDR1 MNHNS and CDR2 SASEGT.

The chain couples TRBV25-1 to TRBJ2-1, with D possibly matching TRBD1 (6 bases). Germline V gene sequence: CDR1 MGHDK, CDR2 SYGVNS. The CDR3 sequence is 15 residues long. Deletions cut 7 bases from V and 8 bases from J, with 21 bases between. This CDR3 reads CASTLGAGARDEQFF. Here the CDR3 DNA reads TGTGCCAGCACTCTTGGGGCAGGGGCGCGGGATGAGCAGTTCTTC. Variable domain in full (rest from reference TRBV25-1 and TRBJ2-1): EADIYQTPRYLVIGTGKKITLECSQTMGHDKMYWYQQDPGMELHLIHYSYGVNSTEKGDLSSESTVSRIRTEHFPLTLESARPSHTSQYLCASTLGAGARDEQFFGPGTRLTVL.

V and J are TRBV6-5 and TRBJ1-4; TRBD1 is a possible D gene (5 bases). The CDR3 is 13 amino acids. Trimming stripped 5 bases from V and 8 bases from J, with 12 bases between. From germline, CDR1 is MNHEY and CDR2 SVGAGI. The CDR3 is CASSHDKGEKLFF. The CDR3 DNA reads TGTGCCAGCAGTCACGACAAGGGGGAAAAACTGTTTTTT.

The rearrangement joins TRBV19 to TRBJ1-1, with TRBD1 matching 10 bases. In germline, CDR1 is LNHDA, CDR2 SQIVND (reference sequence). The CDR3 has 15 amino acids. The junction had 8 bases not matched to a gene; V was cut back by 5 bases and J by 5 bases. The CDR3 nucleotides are TGTGCCAGTAGTTTACCGGGACAGGGGAGGACTGAAGCTTTCTTT. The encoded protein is CASSLPGQGRTEAFF.

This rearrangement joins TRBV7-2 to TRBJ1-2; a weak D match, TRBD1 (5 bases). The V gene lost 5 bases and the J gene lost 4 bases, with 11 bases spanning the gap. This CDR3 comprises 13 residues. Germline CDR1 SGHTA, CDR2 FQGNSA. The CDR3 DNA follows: TGTGCCAGCAGCCCCACGGGGGTCTATGGCTACACCTTC. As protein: CASSPTGVYGYTF.

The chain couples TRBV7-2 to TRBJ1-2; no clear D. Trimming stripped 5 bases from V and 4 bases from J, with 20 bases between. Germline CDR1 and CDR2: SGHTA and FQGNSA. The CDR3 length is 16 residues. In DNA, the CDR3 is TGTGCCAGCAGCAACCGCCGTGACCCGAGTCTCTATGGCTACACCTTC. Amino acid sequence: CASSNRRDPSLYGYTF.

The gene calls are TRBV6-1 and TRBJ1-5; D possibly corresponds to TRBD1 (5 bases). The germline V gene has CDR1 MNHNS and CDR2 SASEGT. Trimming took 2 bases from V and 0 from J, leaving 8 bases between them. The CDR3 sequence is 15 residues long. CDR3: CASSERTFSNQPQHF. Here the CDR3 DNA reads TGTGCCAGCAGTGAAAGGACATTTAGCAATCAGCCCCAGCATTTT.

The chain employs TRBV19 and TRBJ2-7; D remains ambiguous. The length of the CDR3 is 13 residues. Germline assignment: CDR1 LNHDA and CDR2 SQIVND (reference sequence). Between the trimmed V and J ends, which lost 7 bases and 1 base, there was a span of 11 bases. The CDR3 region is CASKSDVSYEQYF. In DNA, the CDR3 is TGTGCCAGTAAATCTGACGTGTCCTACGAGCAGTACTTC.

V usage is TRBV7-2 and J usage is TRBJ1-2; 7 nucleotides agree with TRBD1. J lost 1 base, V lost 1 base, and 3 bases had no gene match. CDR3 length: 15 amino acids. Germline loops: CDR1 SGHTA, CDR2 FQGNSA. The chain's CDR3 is CASSLERQGNYGYTF. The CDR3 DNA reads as TGTGCCAGCAGCTTAGAGAGACAGGGTAACTATGGCTACACCTTC.

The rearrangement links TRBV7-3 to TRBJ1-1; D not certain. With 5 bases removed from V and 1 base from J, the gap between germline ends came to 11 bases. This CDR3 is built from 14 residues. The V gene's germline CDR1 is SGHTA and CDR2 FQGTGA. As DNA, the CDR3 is TGTGCCAGCAGCCCCGACCCAGGGAACACTGAAGCTTTCTTT. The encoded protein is CASSPDPGNTEAFF.

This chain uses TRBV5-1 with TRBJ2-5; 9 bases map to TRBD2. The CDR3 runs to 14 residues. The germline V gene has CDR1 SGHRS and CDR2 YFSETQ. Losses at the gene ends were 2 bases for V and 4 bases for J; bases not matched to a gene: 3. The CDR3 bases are TGCGCCAGCAGCTTTAGCGGGAGTTTAGAGACCCAGTACTTC. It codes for CASSFSGSLETQYF.

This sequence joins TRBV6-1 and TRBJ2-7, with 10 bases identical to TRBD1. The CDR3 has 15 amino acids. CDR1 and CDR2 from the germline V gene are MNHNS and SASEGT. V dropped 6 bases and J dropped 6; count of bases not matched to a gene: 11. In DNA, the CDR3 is TGTGCCAGCAGCGTAACCGGGACAGGGGCCTCCGAGCAGTACTTC. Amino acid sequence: CASSVTGTGASEQYF.

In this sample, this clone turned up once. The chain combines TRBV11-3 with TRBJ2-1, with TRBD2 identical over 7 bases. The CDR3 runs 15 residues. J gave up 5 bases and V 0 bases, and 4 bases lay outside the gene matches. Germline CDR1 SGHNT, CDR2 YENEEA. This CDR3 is CASSLDSLADNEQFF. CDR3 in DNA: TGTGCCAGCAGCTTAGATTCCCTAGCGGACAATGAGCAGTTCTTC.

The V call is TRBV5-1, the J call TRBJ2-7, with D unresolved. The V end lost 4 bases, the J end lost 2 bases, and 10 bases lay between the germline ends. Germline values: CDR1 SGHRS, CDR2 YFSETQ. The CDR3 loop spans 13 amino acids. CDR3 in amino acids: CASSPFGAYEQYF. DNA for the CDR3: TGCGCCAGCAGCCCATTTGGGGCCTACGAGCAGTACTTC.

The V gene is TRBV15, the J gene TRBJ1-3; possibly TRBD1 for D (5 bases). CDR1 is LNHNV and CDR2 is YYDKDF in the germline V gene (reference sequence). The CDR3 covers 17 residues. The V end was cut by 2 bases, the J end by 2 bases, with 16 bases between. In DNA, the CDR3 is TGTGCCACCAGCAGAAGGGGACTCCCCGGCACTGGAAACACCATATATTTT. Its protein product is CATSRRGLPGTGNTIYF.

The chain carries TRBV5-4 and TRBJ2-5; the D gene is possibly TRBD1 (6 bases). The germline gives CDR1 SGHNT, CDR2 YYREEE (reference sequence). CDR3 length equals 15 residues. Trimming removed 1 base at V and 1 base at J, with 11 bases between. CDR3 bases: TGTGCCAGCAGCTTGCCCGGGGACATCCAAGAGACCCAGTACTTC. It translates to CASSLPGDIQETQYF.

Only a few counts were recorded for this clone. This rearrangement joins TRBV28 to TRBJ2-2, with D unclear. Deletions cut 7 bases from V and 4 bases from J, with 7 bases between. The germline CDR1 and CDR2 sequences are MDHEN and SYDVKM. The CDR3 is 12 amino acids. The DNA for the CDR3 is TGTGCCAGCACGACCTTCACCGGGGAGCTGTTTTTT. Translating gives CASTTFTGELFF.

In DNA form, the CDR3 reads TGTGCCAGTAGGATGGGGGGCGATAATCAGCCCCAGCATTTT. Its translation is CASRMGGDNQPQHF. This rearrangement joins TRBV19 to TRBJ1-5, with D maybe TRBD1 (6 bases). This CDR3 contains 14 residues. The germline CDR1 and CDR2 sequences are LNHDA and SQIVND (reference sequence). Trimming took off 6 bases at V and 4 bases at J, with 13 bases between the two ends.

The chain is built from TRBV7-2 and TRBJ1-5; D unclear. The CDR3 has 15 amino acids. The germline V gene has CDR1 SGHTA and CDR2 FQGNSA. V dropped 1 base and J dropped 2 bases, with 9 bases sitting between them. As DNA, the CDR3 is TGTGCCAGCAGCTTAGAGGCAGGTCGCAATCAGCCCCAGCATTTT. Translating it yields CASSLEAGRNQPQHF. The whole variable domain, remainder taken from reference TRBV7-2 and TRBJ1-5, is GAGVSQSPSNKVTEKGKDVELRCDPISGHTALYWYRQSLGQGLEFLIYFQGNSAPDKSGLPSDRFSAERTGGSVSTLTIQRTQQEDSAVYLCASSLEAGRNQPQHFGDGTRLSIL.

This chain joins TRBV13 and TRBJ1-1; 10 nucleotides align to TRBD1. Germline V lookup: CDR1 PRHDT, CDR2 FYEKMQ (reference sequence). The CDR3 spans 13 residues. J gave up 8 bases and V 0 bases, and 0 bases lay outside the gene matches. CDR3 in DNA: TGTGCCAGCAGCTTAGGGGACAGGGGGGAAGCTTTCTTT. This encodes CASSLGDRGEAFF.